This entry concerns a single T cell receptor beta chain. This sample stems from a study of shared clonotypes between healthy human individuals. Clones were sequenced by immunoSEQ multiplex PCR, and TCRdb holds only the in-frame ones, with some missing. The table records about 1.1 million clones, approximately 80% of them present only once. The CDR3 has 16 amino acids. Germline V lookup: CDR1 SGHAT, CDR2 FQNNGV. Unmatched junction bases numbered 6, after V lost 4 bases and J lost 7 bases. The rearrangement uses TRBV11-2 and TRBJ2-2; 13 bases map to TRBD2. This clonotype originated in a man between 18 and 35 years old in good health. Some clones in this sample may be carry-over from other donors' samples. Material for sequencing was memory CD4+ T cells from PBMCs. Described subset: CD45RA-negative fraction. The CDR3 loop is CASSSRLAGGGGELFF. The CDR3 bases are TGTGCCAGCAGCTCACGACTAGCGGGGGGCGGCGGGGAGCTGTTTTTT. Full variable domain (remainder filled in from reference TRBV11-2 and TRBJ2-2): EAGVAQSPRYKIIEKRQSVAFWCNPISGHATLYWYQQILGQGPKLLIQFQNNGVVDDSQLPKDRFSAERLKGVDSTLKIQPAKLEDSAVYLCASSSRLAGGGGELFFGEGSRLTVL.